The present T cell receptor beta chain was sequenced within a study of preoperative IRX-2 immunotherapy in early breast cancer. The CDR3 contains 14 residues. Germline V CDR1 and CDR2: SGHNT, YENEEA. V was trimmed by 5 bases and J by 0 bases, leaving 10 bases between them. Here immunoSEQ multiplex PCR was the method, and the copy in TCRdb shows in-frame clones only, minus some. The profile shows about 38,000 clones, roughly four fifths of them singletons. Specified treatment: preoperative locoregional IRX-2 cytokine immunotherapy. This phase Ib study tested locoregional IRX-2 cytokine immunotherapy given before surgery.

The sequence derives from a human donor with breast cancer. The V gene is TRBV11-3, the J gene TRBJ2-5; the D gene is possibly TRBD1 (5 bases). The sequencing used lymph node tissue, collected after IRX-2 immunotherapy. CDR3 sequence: CASSRQTDQETQYF. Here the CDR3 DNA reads TGTGCCAGCAGCAGACAGACGGACCAAGAGACCCAGTACTTC.